This T cell receptor beta chain was sequenced for a study of OX40 agonist ivuxolimab in advanced cancers. Study-level information: Dosing consisted of intravenous ivuxolimab at 0.01 to 10 mg/kg every 2 weeks. Aged about 20 to 80 with a mean of 60 years, they were almost 85% male.

Trimming took 1 base from V and 0 from J, leaving 10 bases between them. The CDR3 sequence is 15 residues long. Germline V lookup: CDR1 SGHVS, CDR2 FNYEAQ. Assay used: immunoSEQ multiplex PCR; TCRdb lists only in-frame clones, some missing. Of more than 50,000 clones in the sample, over 75% were seen once. The source of this sequence is an adult with an advanced solid tumor such as melanoma, head and neck, liver or kidney cancer. This chain uses TRBV7-6 with TRBJ2-7; D is ambiguous. Here the sequenced sample was CD4+ or CD8+ T cells sorted from blood, taken in a trial of the OX40 agonist ivuxolimab. In DNA, the CDR3 is TGTGCCAGCAGCTTAGGTGGGGTACACTCCTACGAGCAGTACTTC. Protein: CASSLGGVHSYEQYF.